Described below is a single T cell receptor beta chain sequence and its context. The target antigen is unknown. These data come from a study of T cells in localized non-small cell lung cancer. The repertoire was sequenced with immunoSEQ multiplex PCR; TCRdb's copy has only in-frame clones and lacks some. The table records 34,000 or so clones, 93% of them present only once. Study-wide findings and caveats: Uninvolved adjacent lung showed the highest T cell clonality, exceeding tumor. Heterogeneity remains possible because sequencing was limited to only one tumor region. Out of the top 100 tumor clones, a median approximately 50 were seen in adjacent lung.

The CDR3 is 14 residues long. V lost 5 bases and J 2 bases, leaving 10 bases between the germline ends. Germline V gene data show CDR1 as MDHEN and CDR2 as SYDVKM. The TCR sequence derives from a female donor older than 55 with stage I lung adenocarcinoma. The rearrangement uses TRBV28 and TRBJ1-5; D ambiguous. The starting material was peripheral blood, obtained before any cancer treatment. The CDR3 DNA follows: TGTGCCAGCAGTCCGCTTACGGGCAATCAGCCCCAGCATTTT. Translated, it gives CASSPLTGNQPQHF.